A single sample is the source of the 19 T cell receptor beta chains below, sequenced in a study of OX40 agonist ivuxolimab in advanced cancers. TCRdb's table, derived via immunoSEQ multiplex PCR, lists solely in-frame clones and lacks some. The sample includes around 22,000 clones, roughly four fifths of them seen just once. The source was CD4+ or CD8+ T cells sorted from blood, collected in a trial of the OX40 agonist ivuxolimab. The receptor set was obtained from an adult with an advanced solid tumor such as melanoma, head and neck, liver or kidney cancer.

V gene TRBV28 combines with J gene TRBJ2-7; D might be TRBD2 (7 bases). V lost 5 bases and J lost 2, with 16 bases in between. The CDR3 extends over 15 amino acids. In germline, CDR1 is MDHEN, CDR2 SYDVKM. The CDR3 here is CASSTKPGGPYEQYF. CDR3 nucleotides: TGTGCCAGCAGTACAAAACCCGGGGGGCCCTACGAGCAGTACTTC.

The chain is built from TRBV4-1 and TRBJ1-4; the match to TRBD1 covers 9 bases. Germline-derived CDR1 and CDR2 are MGHRA and YSYEKL. V was pared by 1 base and J by 3 bases, with 0 bases of the junction left unmatched. The length of the CDR3 is 15 residues. The CDR3 region is CASSQGQGANEKLFF. In DNA form, the CDR3 reads TGCGCCAGCAGCCAAGGACAGGGGGCTAATGAAAAACTGTTTTTT.

The rearrangement uses TRBV7-9 and TRBJ2-7; TRBD1 might be the D (5 bases). The CDR3 length is 14 residues. Germline CDR1 is SEHNR and CDR2 is FQNEAQ (reference sequence). V was clipped by 1 base and J by 4 bases, with 11 bases between them. In DNA, the CDR3 is TGTGCCAGCAGCTTAGTAGACAGTAAATACGAGCAGTACTTC. Its translation is CASSLVDSKYEQYF.

The chain carries TRBV15 and TRBJ1-1, with 7 bases lining up with TRBD1. V shed 5 bases, J shed 2 bases, and the junction held 8 bases outside the gene matches. The CDR3 contains 15 residues. CDR1 and CDR2 (germline): LNHNV, YYDKDF (reference sequence). CDR3 residues: CATSSMDRTNTEAFF. The DNA for the CDR3 is TGTGCCACCAGCTCGATGGACAGGACCAACACTGAAGCTTTCTTT.

The chain links TRBV13 to TRBJ2-3, with TRBD2 matching over 7 bases. Germline values: CDR1 PRHDT, CDR2 FYEKMQ (reference sequence). With V trimmed by 5 bases and J by 6 bases, 11 bases remained unmatched. This CDR3 comprises 15 residues. The DNA for the CDR3 is TGTGCCAGCAGCCCGGAGCGGGGAGCTCCCGATACGCAGTATTTT. Amino acid sequence: CASSPERGAPDTQYF.

This clone was detected once. The chain joins TRBV2 to TRBJ2-7; no definite D call. The CDR3 covers 11 residues. V was cut by 2 bases and J by 2 bases, with 1 base left in between. Germline CDR1 and CDR2: SNHLY and FYNNEI. CDR3 nucleotide sequence: TGTGCCAGCAGTGAAACCTACGAGCAGTACTTC. It codes for CASSETYEQYF.

The chain joins TRBV29-1 to TRBJ1-1; D uncertain. Trimming stripped 7 bases from V and 2 bases from J, with 23 bases between. Germline lookup yields CDR1 SQVTM and CDR2 ANQGSEA. The CDR3 consists of 16 residues. The CDR3 spells CSALGMDGVYNTEAFF. In DNA, the CDR3 is TGCAGCGCTCTGGGAATGGACGGGGTTTATAACACTGAAGCTTTCTTT.

This clone was detected a few times. The chain combines TRBV2 with TRBJ1-6; tentative D call: TRBD1 (5 bases). Germline CDR1 and CDR2: SNHLY and FYNNEI. Trimming took 2 bases from V and 7 from J, leaving 15 bases between them. The CDR3 is 16 amino acids. CDR3 residues: CASSERGRAGNSPLHF. DNA of the CDR3: TGTGCCAGCAGTGAACGTGGCAGGGCGGGCAATTCACCCCTCCACTTT.

This clone appeared many times. The V and J genes are TRBV30 and TRBJ1-1; D is unresolved. Trimming removed 1 base at V and 1 base at J, with 7 bases between. CDR1 GTSNPN and CDR2 SVGIG come from the germline V gene (reference sequence). The CDR3 is made up of 13 amino acids. The CDR3 is CAWSGTENTEAFF. The CDR3 bases are TGTGCCTGGAGTGGGACGGAGAACACTGAAGCTTTCTTT.

V is TRBV13 and J is TRBJ2-5; TRBD2 agrees at 7 bases. The V gene's germline CDR1 is PRHDT and CDR2 FYEKMQ (reference sequence). This CDR3 is 15 amino acids long. V lost 5 bases, J lost 2 bases, and 8 bases stayed unmatched. CDR3 DNA sequence: TGTGCCAGCAGCGCCAGCCGGGGGGTACAAGAGACCCAGTACTTC. Protein: CASSASRGVQETQYF.

This clone was detected once. This rearrangement joins TRBV11-2 to TRBJ2-1; 11 positions match TRBD2. Germline V gene lookup returns CDR1 SGHAT and CDR2 FQNNGV. The trim removed 7 bases at V and 9 bases at J, leaving 11 bases unmatched. The CDR3 extends over 15 amino acids. The CDR3 is CASTVTSGGHGEQFF. CDR3 nucleotide sequence: TGTGCCAGCACCGTAACTAGCGGGGGACACGGTGAGCAGTTCTTC. The full variable domain, with the rest looked up from reference TRBV11-2 and TRBJ2-1, is EAGVAQSPRYKIIEKRQSVAFWCNPISGHATLYWYQQILGQGPKLLIQFQNNGVVDDSQLPKDRFSAERLKGVDSTLKIQPAKLEDSAVYLCASTVTSGGHGEQFFGPGTRLTVL.

The chain has TRBV28 and TRBJ2-1; 7 positions agree with TRBD2. Per germline, CDR1 MDHEN and CDR2 SYDVKM. This CDR3 has 15 amino acids. The trim removed 7 bases at V and 4 bases at J, leaving 10 bases unmatched. CDR3 in amino acids: CASTLGLADYNEQFF. As DNA, the CDR3 is TGTGCCAGCACCCTCGGGCTAGCGGATTACAATGAGCAGTTCTTC.

This chain joins TRBV13 and TRBJ1-5, with D possibly being TRBD1 (5 bases). The CDR3 extends over 15 amino acids. Trimming removed 0 bases from V and 2 bases from J, with 8 bases in between. Germline assignment: CDR1 PRHDT and CDR2 FYEKMQ (reference sequence). CDR3 residues: CASSLGTGGNQPQHF. In DNA, the CDR3 is TGTGCCAGCAGCTTAGGGACGGGGGGCAATCAGCCCCAGCATTTT.

The chain recombines TRBV27 with TRBJ2-3; TRBD2 matches 8 bases. CDR1 is MNHEY and CDR2 is SMNVEV in the germline V gene (reference sequence). This CDR3 region has 15 residues. Losses at the gene ends were 3 bases for V and 7 bases for J; bases not matched to a gene: 9. The CDR3 nucleotides are TGTGCCAGCAGTTTGGGGGTAGCGGGGAGCAATACGCAGTATTTT. Its translation is CASSLGVAGSNTQYF.

This clone was found once. This chain joins TRBV9 and TRBJ1-1, with a tentative D call TRBD1 (5 bases). V was clipped by 4 bases and J by 11 bases, with 18 bases between them. Germline CDR1 and CDR2: SGDLS and YYNGEE. This CDR3 is built from 13 residues. Written as DNA, the CDR3 is TGTGCCAGCAGCCTCGGTGGAGGGGCGAAGGCTTTCTTT. Amino acid sequence: CASSLGGGAKAFF. Full variable domain (missing parts from reference TRBV9 and TRBJ1-1): DSGVTQTPKHLITATGQRVTLRCSPRSGDLSVYWYQQSLDQGLQFLIQYYNGEERAKGNILERFSAQQFPDLHSELNLSSLELGDSALYFCASSLGGGAKAFFGQGTRLTVV.

This clone was seen just once. CDR3 loop: CASSYSRGLGDTEAFF. In DNA form, the CDR3 reads TGTGCCAGCAGTTACTCCAGGGGGCTAGGTGACACTGAAGCTTTCTTT. The chain links TRBV6-5 to TRBJ1-1, with 8 nucleotides matching TRBD1. The CDR3 has 16 amino acids. Germline V gene sequence: CDR1 MNHEY, CDR2 SVGAGI. Losses at the gene ends were 0 bases for V and 3 bases for J; bases not matched to a gene: 6.

V and J are TRBV2 and TRBJ2-7; D perhaps matches TRBD2 (5 bases). The length of the CDR3 is 12 residues. CDR1 is SNHLY, CDR2 FYNNEI, per germline. With 5 bases removed from V and 4 bases from J, the gap between germline ends came to 9 bases. The CDR3 here is CASSKRVYEQYF. The CDR3 DNA reads as TGTGCCAGCAGTAAGAGGGTTTACGAGCAGTACTTC.

The chain has TRBV28 and TRBJ2-7, with D possibly TRBD1 on 6 matching bases. This CDR3 contains 15 residues. CDR1 MDHEN and CDR2 SYDVKM come from the germline V gene. The germline V and J ends were trimmed by 6 bases and 2 bases, with 17 bases remaining between them. CDR3 residues: CASRTDSQYPYEQYF. CDR3 in DNA: TGTGCCAGCAGAACGGACAGCCAGTACCCCTACGAGCAGTACTTC.

V usage is TRBV27 and J usage is TRBJ2-1; D may be TRBD1 (5 bases). CDR1 and CDR2 from the germline V gene are MNHEY and SMNVEV (reference sequence). This CDR3 is 13 amino acids long. Trimming stripped 5 bases from V and 3 bases from J, with 8 bases between. Written as DNA, the CDR3 is TGTGCCAGCAGTGTGACAGTCTACAATGAGCAGTTCTTC. It is translated as CASSVTVYNEQFF.